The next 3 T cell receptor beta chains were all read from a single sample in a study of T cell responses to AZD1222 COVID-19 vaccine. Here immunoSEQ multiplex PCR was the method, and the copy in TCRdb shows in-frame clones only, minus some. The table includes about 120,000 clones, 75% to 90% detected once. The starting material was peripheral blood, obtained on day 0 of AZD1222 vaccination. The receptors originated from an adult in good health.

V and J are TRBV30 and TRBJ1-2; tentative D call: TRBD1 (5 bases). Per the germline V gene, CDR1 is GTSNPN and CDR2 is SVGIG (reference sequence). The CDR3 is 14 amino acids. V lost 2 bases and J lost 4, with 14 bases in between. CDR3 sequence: CAWSRTTRVYGYTF. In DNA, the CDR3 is TGTGCCTGGAGTCGGACAACGCGCGTCTATGGCTACACCTTC.

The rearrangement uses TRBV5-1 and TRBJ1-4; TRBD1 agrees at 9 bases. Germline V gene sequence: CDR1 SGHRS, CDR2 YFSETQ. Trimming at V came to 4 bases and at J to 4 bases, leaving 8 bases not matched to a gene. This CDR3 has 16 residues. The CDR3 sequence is CASSDTPTGGNEKLFF. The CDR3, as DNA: TGCGCCAGCAGCGACACCCCGACAGGGGGTAATGAAAAACTGTTTTTT.

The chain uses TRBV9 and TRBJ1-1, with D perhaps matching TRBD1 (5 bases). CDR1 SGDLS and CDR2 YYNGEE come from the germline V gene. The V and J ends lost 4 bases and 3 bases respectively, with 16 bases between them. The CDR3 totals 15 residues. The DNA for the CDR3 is TGTGCCAGCAGCCGGCGTGGGGGGTTGGACACTGAAGCTTTCTTT. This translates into CASSRRGGLDTEAFF. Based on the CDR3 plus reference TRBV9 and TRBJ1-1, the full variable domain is DSGVTQTPKHLITATGQRVTLRCSPRSGDLSVYWYQQSLDQGLQFLIQYYNGEERAKGNILERFSAQQFPDLHSELNLSSLELGDSALYFCASSRRGGLDTEAFFGQGTRLTVV.